Following are 11 T cell receptor beta chains from one sample sequenced in a study of technical replicates of blood from several donors. Profiled with immunoSEQ multiplex PCR; TCRdb holds only in-frame clones, not every one. The data contain approximately 87,000 clones, 91% of them singletons. Sequenced sample: T cells isolated from PBMCs. Receptors were obtained from a human donor in good health. Some clones in this sample may be carry-over from other donors' samples.

The chain is built from TRBV6-5 and TRBJ1-4; 7 bases fit TRBD1. The CDR3 covers 13 residues. With 6 bases clipped from V and 6 bases from J, the junction kept 4 bases outside the gene matches. Germline-derived CDR1 and CDR2 are MNHEY and SVGAGI. The DNA of the CDR3 is TGTGCCAGCAGATTTACAGGGGATGAAAAACTGTTTTTT. Residues: CASRFTGDEKLFF.

The V gene is TRBV5-4, the J gene TRBJ1-1; D remains unclear. This CDR3 is 14 amino acids long. In germline, CDR1 is SGHNT, CDR2 YYREEE (reference sequence). V lost 5 bases and J 1 base, leaving 12 bases between the germline ends. The chain's CDR3 is CASSFMTPNTEAFF. In DNA form, the CDR3 reads TGTGCCAGCAGTTTTATGACACCGAACACTGAAGCTTTCTTT.

V gene TRBV28 combines with J gene TRBJ2-7, with TRBD2 matching 8 bases. The germline V gene encodes CDR1 MDHEN and CDR2 SYDVKM. The J segment lost 5 bases and the V segment lost 6 bases, leaving 12 bases of the junction unmatched. The CDR3 length is 15 residues. DNA of the CDR3: TGTGCCAGCAGGAGAGCCGGGACTAGTATCCACGAGCAGTACTTC. This sequence encodes CASRRAGTSIHEQYF.

This clone was picked up one time. The genes are TRBV19 and TRBJ2-6; D is unresolved. The V end lost 9 bases, the J end lost 1 base, and 7 bases lay between the germline ends. This CDR3 contains 13 residues. Germline CDR1 LNHDA, CDR2 SQIVND (reference sequence). The DNA for the CDR3 is TGTGCCAGCAAGACTTCTGGGGCCAACGTCCTGACTTTC. Protein product: CASKTSGANVLTF. The full variable domain, with the rest looked up from reference TRBV19 and TRBJ2-6, is DGGITQSPKYLFRKEGQNVTLSCEQNLNHDAMYWYRQDPGQGLRLIYYSQIVNDFQKGDIAEGYSVSREKKESFPLTVTSAQKNPTAFYLCASKTSGANVLTFGAGSRLTVL.

This clone appeared a single time. The chain employs TRBV7-9 and TRBJ2-2; 7 positions agree with TRBD1. J lost 2 bases, V lost 5 bases, and 11 bases had no gene match. This CDR3 region has 17 residues. Germline V gene sequence: CDR1 SEHNR, CDR2 FQNEAQ (reference sequence). This CDR3 is CASSASGAGGNTGELFF. As DNA, the CDR3 is TGTGCCAGCAGCGCCTCCGGGGCAGGGGGTAACACCGGGGAGCTGTTTTTT.

The chain carries TRBV28 and TRBJ1-4; D remains unclear. V lost 5 bases and J 6 bases, leaving 13 bases between the germline ends. CDR3 length equals 14 residues. Germline values: CDR1 MDHEN, CDR2 SYDVKM. The CDR3 DNA sequence: TGTGCCAGCAGTCCAATTCCTGGGCATGAAAAACTGTTTTTT. Its protein is CASSPIPGHEKLFF.

This clone was seen once. This chain connects TRBV2 to TRBJ2-6; no firm D call. Germline V CDR1 and CDR2: SNHLY, FYNNEI. The CDR3 has 13 amino acids. The ends were cut back, 6 bases at V and 0 bases at J, with 3 bases in the middle. CDR3 nucleotide sequence: TGTGCCAGCAGGTACTCTGGGGCCAACGTCCTGACTTTC. Amino acids: CASRYSGANVLTF.

The rearrangement joins TRBV5-1 to TRBJ2-7; the D gene is possibly TRBD2 (6 bases). There are 14 residues in the CDR3. Trimming left V 0 bases short and J 6 bases short, with 13 bases between. Germline CDR1 SGHRS, CDR2 YFSETQ. The chain's CDR3 is CASSLAGGLGEQYF. In nucleotides, the CDR3 is TGCGCCAGCAGCTTGGCCGGGGGACTGGGCGAGCAGTACTTC.

This chain joins TRBV29-1 and TRBJ2-1; D ambiguous. Germline values: CDR1 SQVTM, CDR2 ANQGSEA. The CDR3 has 16 amino acids. V gave up 6 bases and J gave up 0 bases, with 18 bases separating them. DNA for the CDR3: TGCAGCGTCCCCCGCCCCGGGTCTCTCTCCTACAATGAGCAGTTCTTC. This encodes CSVPRPGSLSYNEQFF.

The chain uses TRBV5-1 and TRBJ2-5; TRBD2 matches at 16 bases. V trimming: 4 bases; J trimming: 2 bases; junction bases outside the gene matches: 5. This CDR3 comprises 17 residues. Germline values: CDR1 SGHRS, CDR2 YFSETQ. In nucleotides, the CDR3 is TGCGCCAGCAGCCCGCCGGGACTAGCGGGAGGGCAAGAGACCCAGTACTTC. Its translation: CASSPPGLAGGQETQYF.

The chain links TRBV28 to TRBJ1-1; weak D call: TRBD1 (6 bases). The CDR3 contains 15 residues. V lost 3 bases and J lost 2, with 13 bases in between. CDR1 and CDR2 (germline): MDHEN, SYDVKM. CDR3 DNA sequence: TGTGCCAGCAGTTTGGGGGGGCGCTTAAACACTGAAGCTTTCTTT. Protein sequence: CASSLGGRLNTEAFF.